These T cell receptor beta chains were read from a single sample in a study of shared clonotypes between healthy human individuals. TCRdb's table, derived via immunoSEQ multiplex PCR, lists solely in-frame clones and lacks some. Here the sample spans about 1.1 million clones, approximately 80% being singletons. Sample: memory CD4+ T cells from PBMCs. These receptors were collected from a man younger than 30 in good health. Some clones in this sample may be carry-over from other donors' samples. The CDR3 runs from the conserved cysteine through the conserved F or W. A D gene is named only where the DNA matches it firmly. Where a row states a size, it is once, few, many or the class of an expanded clone; other rows omit it.

d_gene,j_gene,v_gene,len,abundance,CDR3aa,CDR3nt
NA,TRBJ2-3,TRBV9,15,NA,CASSARRATTDTQYF,TGTGCCAGCAGCGCCAGACGGGCTACCACAGATACGCAGTATTTT
NA,TRBJ2-5,TRBV7-3,15,few,CASSLGHGNGETQYF,TGTGCCAGCAGCTTAGGGCACGGAAATGGCGAGACCCAGTACTTC
NA,TRBJ2-4,TRBV5-1,11,NA,CASSLEGNQYF,TGCGCCAGCAGCTTGGAGGGGAACCAGTACTTC
NA,TRBJ1-3,TRBV6-6,13,NA,CASRVGGGNTIYF,TGTGCCAGCAGGGTGGGGGGCGGAAACACCATATATTTT
NA,TRBJ1-1,TRBV5-4,14,once,CASSPQGLHTEAFF,TGTGCCAGCAGCCCCCAGGGATTGCACACTGAAGCTTTCTTT
NA,TRBJ1-1,TRBV5-4,16,NA,CASSLGRGPGNTEAFF,TGTGCCAGCAGCTTGGGGCGGGGTCCGGGGAACACTGAAGCTTTCTTT
TRBD1,TRBJ2-7,TRBV30,15,NA,CAWAFPGTGNYEQYF,TGTGCCTGGGCCTTCCCCGGGACAGGGAACTACGAGCAGTACTTC
NA,TRBJ2-1,TRBV14,16,NA,CASSGKGGSSYNEQFF,TGTGCCAGCAGCGGGAAAGGCGGAAGCTCCTACAATGAGCAGTTCTTC
TRBD1,TRBJ1-4,TRBV5-1,14,NA,CASSIGQGYEKLFF,TGCGCCAGCAGCATAGGACAGGGTTATGAAAAACTGTTTTTT
TRBD2,TRBJ2-1,TRBV5-1,17,NA,CASSRSGLAGTYNEQFF,TGCGCCAGCAGCCGTTCGGGACTAGCGGGCACCTACAATGAGCAGTTCTTC
TRBD2,TRBJ2-3,TRBV7-6,13,NA,CASSGGVADTQYF,TGTGCCAGCAGCGGGGGGGTAGCAGATACGCAGTATTTT
NA,TRBJ2-5,TRBV5-1,14,NA,CATKGEMAWETQYF,TGCGCCACCAAGGGGGAAATGGCGTGGGAGACCCAGTACTTC
NA,TRBJ1-1,TRBV5-1,13,few,CASSLGGNTEAFF,TGCGCCAGCAGCTTGGGGGGCAACACTGAAGCTTTCTTT
TRBD2,TRBJ2-1,TRBV6-5,15,NA,CATGAAGVFRNEQFF,TGTGCCACCGGCGCGGCGGGAGTATTTCGCAATGAGCAGTTCTTC
NA,TRBJ2-2,TRBV5-4,16,NA,CASSLLAGKLTGELFF,TGTGCCAGCAGCTTGTTGGCGGGGAAGCTCACCGGGGAGCTGTTTTTT
TRBD2,TRBJ2-1,TRBV5-4,16,NA,CASTELGLAGVGEQFF,TGTGCCAGCACCGAACTGGGACTAGCGGGAGTGGGAGAGCAGTTCTTC
NA,TRBJ2-5,TRBV7-2,14,few,CASSLQFQAETQYF,TGTGCCAGCAGCTTACAGTTCCAGGCAGAGACCCAGTACTTC
TRBD2,TRBJ2-7,TRBV18,16,NA,CASSPLLAGGTREQYF,TGTGCCAGCTCACCACTCCTAGCGGGAGGAACCCGCGAGCAGTACTTC
NA,TRBJ1-1,TRBV5-1,15,NA,CASSLGGGRNTEAFF,TGCGCCAGCAGCTTGGGGGGCGGACGGAACACTGAAGCTTTCTTT
TRBD2,TRBJ2-3,TRBV7-3,14,NA,CASSSLAGAGTQYF,TGTGCCAGCAGCTCCTTAGCGGGAGCTGGGACGCAGTATTTT
TRBD2,TRBJ2-3,TRBV10-3,16,NA,CAIGGTSGTSTDTQYF,TGTGCCATCGGGGGGACTAGCGGAACTAGCACAGATACGCAGTATTTT
NA,TRBJ2-7,TRBV28,15,NA,CASSSNRGYSYEQYF,TGTGCCAGCAGTTCCAATAGGGGATATTCCTACGAGCAGTACTTC
NA,TRBJ2-7,TRBV5-6,14,few,CASSRARVLLEQYF,TGTGCCAGCAGCAGAGCCAGGGTGCTTCTTGAGCAGTACTTC
TRBD2,TRBJ2-2,TRBV7-8,16,NA,CASRGWGGHVTGELFF,TGTGCCAGCAGGGGTTGGGGAGGGCATGTCACCGGGGAGCTGTTTTTT
NA,TRBJ2-6,TRBV11-2,16,NA,CASSFWLGAGANVLTF,TGTGCCAGCAGCTTCTGGCTAGGCGCTGGGGCCAACGTCCTGACTTTC
TRBD2,TRBJ2-7,TRBV2,14,NA,CASALAGGSYEQYF,TGTGCCAGCGCACTAGCGGGCGGGTCCTACGAGCAGTACTTC
NA,TRBJ1-2,TRBV7-8,14,NA,CASSPRGGDYGYTF,TGTGCCAGCAGCCCCAGGGGAGGGGACTATGGCTACACCTTC
NA,TRBJ2-3,TRBV7-9,15,NA,CASSLNSGATDTQYF,TGTGCCAGCAGCTTAAATTCGGGAGCGACAGATACGCAGTATTTT
NA,TRBJ1-3,TRBV10-1,19,NA,CATFSPLYPGRSSGNTIYF,TGCGCCACGTTTTCTCCCCTTTACCCTGGGAGAAGCTCTGGAAACACCATATATTTT
NA,TRBJ2-6,TRBV5-8,18,NA,CASSPDKKGVSGANVLTF,TGTGCCAGCAGCCCCGACAAAAAGGGTGTCTCTGGGGCCAACGTCCTGACTTTC
TRBD1,TRBJ2-3,TRBV9,14,NA,CASSVGTGSDTQYF,TGTGCCAGCAGCGTCGGGACAGGGTCTGATACGCAGTATTTT
NA,TRBJ2-3,TRBV4-3,14,NA,CASSRSDSTDTQYF,TGCGCCAGCAGCCGATCGGACAGCACAGATACGCAGTATTTT
NA,TRBJ2-3,TRBV11-2,13,once,CASSLDHGDTQYF,TGTGCCAGCAGCTTAGATCACGGGGATACGCAGTATTTT
NA,TRBJ2-1,TRBV21-1,12,NA,CASSDKLGEQFF,TGTGCCAGCAGCGATAAGCTTGGCGAGCAGTTCTTC
NA,TRBJ2-3,TRBV7-2,14,NA,CASSLNSGKDTQYF,TGTGCCAGCAGCTTAAATTCGGGAAAAGATACGCAGTATTTT
NA,TRBJ2-1,TRBV5-5,15,few,CASSRNRAMQNEQFF,TGTGCCAGCAGCCGCAACAGGGCCATGCAAAATGAGCAGTTCTTC
NA,TRBJ2-7,TRBV21-1,15,NA,CASPLAGDDCHEQYF,TGTGCCAGCCCACTAGCGGGAGATGATTGTCACGAGCAGTACTTC
NA,TRBJ1-5,TRBV27,16,few,CASSLSWQGINQPQHF,TGTGCCAGCAGTTTATCGTGGCAGGGTATCAATCAGCCCCAGCATTTT
NA,TRBJ1-1,TRBV30,15,many,CAWSVSGPVISEAFF,TGTGCCTGGAGTGTAAGTGGTCCAGTTATCTCTGAAGCTTTCTTT
NA,TRBJ2-1,TRBV7-3,15,NA,CASSLSQTTYNEQFF,TGTGCCAGCAGCTTAAGTCAGACGACCTACAATGAGCAGTTCTTC
TRBD2,TRBJ2-1,TRBV25-1,17,NA,CASSSPLAGKSRDEQFF,TGTGCCAGCAGTAGCCCCCTAGCGGGAAAGTCTAGAGATGAGCAGTTCTTC
NA,TRBJ2-7,TRBV7-8,16,NA,CASSSQVDSLSYEQYF,TGTGCCAGCAGCAGTCAGGTGGACTCCCTATCCTACGAGCAGTACTTC
TRBD2,TRBJ2-7,TRBV18,13,NA,CASSQGLATEQYF,TGTGCCAGCTCACAGGGACTAGCGACCGAGCAGTACTTC
NA,TRBJ1-2,TRBV6-1,13,NA,CASRDSTNYGYTF,TGTGCCAGCAGGGACAGCACTAACTATGGCTACACCTTC
TRBD1,TRBJ1-5,TRBV28,14,NA,CASSPPTGHQPQHF,TGTGCCAGCAGTCCTCCGACAGGGCATCAGCCCCAGCATTTT
TRBD1,TRBJ2-7,TRBV9,14,NA,CASSVGGTGYEQYF,TGTGCCAGCAGCGTAGGCGGGACAGGCTACGAGCAGTACTTC
NA,TRBJ1-2,TRBV7-2,15,NA,CASSLAWGMESGYTF,TGTGCCAGCAGCTTAGCGTGGGGAATGGAGAGTGGCTACACCTTC
NA,TRBJ2-5,TRBV19,13,NA,CASRGGGGETQYF,TGTGCCAGTAGAGGAGGGGGAGGAGAGACCCAGTACTTC
TRBD2,TRBJ2-7,TRBV5-1,14,once,CASGGTSGSREQYF,TGCGCCAGCGGCGGGACTAGCGGGAGTCGAGAGCAGTACTTC
NA,TRBJ2-2,TRBV28,11,many,CASKDTGELFF,TGTGCCAGCAAAGACACCGGGGAGCTGTTTTTT
NA,TRBJ1-2,TRBV19,17,NA,CASSMASGEASGYGYTF,TGTGCCAGTAGTATGGCCTCAGGGGAGGCCTCCGGCTATGGCTACACCTTC
TRBD2,TRBJ2-2,TRBV7-3,16,once,CASSLWVAGGTGELFF,TGTGCCAGCAGCCTCTGGGTAGCGGGAGGCACCGGGGAGCTGTTTTTT
NA,TRBJ1-1,TRBV5-8,15,NA,CASSLVIGKNTEAFF,TGTGCCAGCAGCTTGGTTATCGGGAAGAACACTGAAGCTTTCTTT
NA,TRBJ2-3,TRBV27,14,once,CASKVGLSTDTQYF,TGTGCCAGCAAGGTGGGACTCTCCACAGATACGCAGTATTTT
TRBD1,TRBJ1-1,TRBV6-1,13,few,CASSLTGTTEAFF,TGTGCCAGCAGTTTGACAGGGACGACTGAAGCTTTCTTT
NA,TRBJ2-1,TRBV9,12,few,CASTRVGDEQFF,TGTGCCAGCACCCGAGTCGGGGATGAGCAGTTCTTC
TRBD1,TRBJ2-2,TRBV5-4,16,NA,CASSPGYQGAVGELFF,TGTGCCAGCAGCCCCGGTTATCAGGGGGCGGTCGGGGAGCTGTTTTTT
NA,TRBJ2-6,TRBV5-1,13,NA,CASSPYGANVLTF,TGCGCCAGCAGCCCTTACGGGGCCAACGTCCTGACTTTC
NA,TRBJ1-2,TRBV28,12,NA,CASTLANYGYTF,TGTGCCAGCACCTTAGCTAACTATGGCTACACCTTC
NA,TRBJ1-2,TRBV21-1,15,NA,CASSPPGQPYYGYTF,TGTGCCAGCAGCCCCCCGGGACAGCCTTACTATGGCTACACCTTC